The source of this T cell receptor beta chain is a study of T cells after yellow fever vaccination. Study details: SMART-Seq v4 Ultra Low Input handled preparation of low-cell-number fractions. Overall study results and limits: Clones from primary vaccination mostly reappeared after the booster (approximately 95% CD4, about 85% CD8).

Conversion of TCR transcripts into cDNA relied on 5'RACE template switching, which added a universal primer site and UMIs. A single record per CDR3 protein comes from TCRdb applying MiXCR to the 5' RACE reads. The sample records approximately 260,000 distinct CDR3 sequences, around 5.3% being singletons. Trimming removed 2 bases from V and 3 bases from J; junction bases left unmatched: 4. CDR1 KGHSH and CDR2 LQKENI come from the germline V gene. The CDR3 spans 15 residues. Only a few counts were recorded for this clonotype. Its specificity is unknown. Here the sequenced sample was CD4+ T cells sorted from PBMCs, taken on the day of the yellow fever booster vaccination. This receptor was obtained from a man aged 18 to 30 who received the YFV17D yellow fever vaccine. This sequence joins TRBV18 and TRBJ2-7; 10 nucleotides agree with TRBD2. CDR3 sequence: CASSPGLADLYEQYF. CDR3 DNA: TGTGCCAGCTCACCAGGACTAGCGGATCTCTACGAGCAGTACTTC.